This paragraph covers one T cell receptor (beta chain) sequence. Its antigen remains unknown. The data belong to a study of cytomegalovirus exposure and HLA in healthy donors. This CDR3 region has 15 residues. Germline assignment: CDR1 LNHDA and CDR2 SQIVND (reference sequence). V shed 3 bases and J 0 bases; nucleotides not matched to a gene: 3. Amplification used 60 Vbeta primers and 13 Jbeta primers. The method was immunoSEQ multiplex PCR; TCRdb's version includes in-frame clones alone and lacks a portion of them. Of over 130,000 clones listed, 79% are singletons. Overall study results and limits: With high specificity and sensitivity, the classifier reportedly diagnosed cytomegalovirus status.

The TCR sequence derives from a human donor in good health. The chain combines TRBV19 with TRBJ2-7, with 9 bases that match TRBD1. The sample taken for sequencing was PBMCs. This chain's CDR3 is CASSMGTGISYEQYF. DNA of the CDR3: TGTGCCAGTAGTATGGGGACAGGGATCTCCTACGAGCAGTACTTC.